A selection of T cell receptor beta chains follows, all from one sample in a study of response to subunit inactivated influenza vaccine. TCRdb re-called the RT-PCR reads with MiXCR, one entry per CDR3 protein. There are around 710,000 distinct CDR3 sequences in the sample; approximately 13% occur only once, and 6.5% to 8.5% lies in the top ten. The sequences come from PBMCs from blood, collected around 15 days before vaccination. All receptors derive from a man aged 45-60 years who received an inactivated influenza vaccine. Each CDR3 is given with its conserved first and last residue. D genes are given only for firm matches. Rows may omit the clone size; those that give it use once, few, many or a size class.

>.|TRBV5-1|TRBJ1-1|few
TGCGCCAGCAGCCGACCCGGGGTAGGAGGGAGCACTGAAGCTTTCTTT
CASSRPGVGGSTEAFF
>.|TRBV28|TRBJ2-7|.
TGTGCCAGCAATAGGCAGGCCGCACGCGGATCCTACGAGCAGTACTTC
CASNRQAARGSYEQYF
>.|TRBV6-5|TRBJ2-3|.
TGTGCCAGCAGTTACCTGGGGGCCACAGATACGCAGTATTTT
CASSYLGATDTQYF
>.|TRBV24-1|TRBJ2-1|.
TGTGCCACCAGTGCTGGGGCGGGAAGTTACAATGAGCAGTTCTTC
CATSAGAGSYNEQFF
>TRBD1|TRBV4-3|TRBJ2-7|few
TGCGCCAGCAGTCGAGGACAGGGTGGTTCCTACGAGCAGTACTTC
CASSRGQGGSYEQYF
>.|TRBV27|TRBJ2-1|many
TGTGCCAGCAGTCTGTACTCGGGACGGAGATACAATGAGCAGTTCTTC
CASSLYSGRRYNEQFF
>.|TRBV11-2|TRBJ2-7|.
TGTGCCAGCAGCGACAGGGAGGTCTACGAGCAGTACTTC
CASSDREVYEQYF
>.|TRBV20-1|TRBJ2-7|few
TGCAGTGCTAGATCTGGGGATGATTCCTACGAGCAGTACTTC
CSARSGDDSYEQYF
>TRBD2|TRBV12-3/TRBV12-4|TRBJ2-1|few
TGTGCCAGCAAACATAGCGGGGGGAGCTCCTACAATGAGCAGTTCTTC
CASKHSGGSSYNEQFF
>.|TRBV29-1|TRBJ2-1|few
TGCAGCGTGCAGGGGGAGGGATACAATGAGCAGTTCTTC
CSVQGEGYNEQFF
>TRBD1|TRBV6-5|TRBJ1-6|many
TGTGCCAGCACCTTGGGGGACAGGGGGTACTCACCCCTCCACTTT
CASTLGDRGYSPLHF
>TRBD2|TRBV28|TRBJ2-2|.
TGTGCCAGCAGTCTTTCTACTAGCGGTAACACCGGGGAGCTGTTTTTT
CASSLSTSGNTGELFF
>.|TRBV2|TRBJ2-1|.
TGTGCCAGCGGTCGGAGGGGTAGGGACAATGAGCAGTTCTTC
CASGRRGRDNEQFF
>TRBD2|TRBV4-2|TRBJ2-1|few
TGTGCCAGCAGCCATCTCTCTAGCGGGAGGGACAATGAGCAGTTCTTC
CASSHLSSGRDNEQFF
>.|TRBV10-2|TRBJ2-2|few
TGCGCCAGCAGTGAAAGCCGAAACACCGGGGAGCTGTTTTTT
CASSESRNTGELFF